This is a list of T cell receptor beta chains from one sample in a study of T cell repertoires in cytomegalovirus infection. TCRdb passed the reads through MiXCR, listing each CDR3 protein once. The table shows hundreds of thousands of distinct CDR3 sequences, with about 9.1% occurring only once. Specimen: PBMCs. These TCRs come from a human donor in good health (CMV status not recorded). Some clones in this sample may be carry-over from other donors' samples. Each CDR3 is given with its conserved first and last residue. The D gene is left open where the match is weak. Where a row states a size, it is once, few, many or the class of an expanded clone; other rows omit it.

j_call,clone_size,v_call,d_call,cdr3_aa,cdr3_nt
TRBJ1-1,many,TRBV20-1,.,CSASRGPEELLSRAFF,TGCAGTGCTAGCCGAGGCCCCGAGGAGTTACTTAGTAGGGCTTTCTTT
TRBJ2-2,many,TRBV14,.,CASSPGGYTGELFF,TGTGCCAGCAGCCCCGGGGGTTACACCGGGGAGCTGTTTTTT
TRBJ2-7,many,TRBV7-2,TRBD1,CASSGRDSLSYEQYF,TGTGCCAGCAGCGGCCGGGACAGTTTATCCTACGAGCAGTACTTC
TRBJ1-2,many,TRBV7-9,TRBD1,CASSKGQGTQRTYGYTF,TGTGCCAGCAGCAAGGGACAGGGTACCCAAAGGACCTATGGCTACACCTTC
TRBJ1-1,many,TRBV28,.,CASSLSGDTEAFF,TGTGCCAGCAGTTTATCCGGGGACACTGAAGCTTTCTTT
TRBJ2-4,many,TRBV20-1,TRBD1,CSAPNDRAGWENIQYF,TGCAGTGCCCCAAATGACAGGGCTGGGTGGGAAAACATTCAGTACTTC
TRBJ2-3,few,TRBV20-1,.,CSARDWGSTDTQYF,TGCAGTGCTAGAGATTGGGGGAGCACAGATACGCAGTATTTT
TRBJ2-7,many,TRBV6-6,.,CASSYGGRIVDEQYF,TGTGCCAGCAGTTATGGGGGGCGCATCGTCGACGAGCAGTACTTC
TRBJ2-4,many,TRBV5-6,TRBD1,CASSLGTGTGVNIQYF,TGTGCCAGCAGCTTGGGAACCGGGACAGGGGTGAACATTCAGTACTTC
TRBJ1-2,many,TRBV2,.,CASSEALAAGYTF,TGTGCCAGCAGTGAAGCGCTTGCCGCCGGCTACACCTTC
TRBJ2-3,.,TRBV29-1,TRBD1,CSVESFPGQGALGTQYF,TGCAGCGTTGAAAGCTTCCCGGGACAGGGGGCCTTGGGTACGCAGTATTTT
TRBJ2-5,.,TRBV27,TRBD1,CATGTGNRETQYF,TGTGCCACCGGGACAGGGAACCGAGAGACCCAGTACTTC
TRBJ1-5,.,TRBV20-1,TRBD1,CSARGGFIEPQHF,TGCAGTGCCAGGGGGGGATTTATCGAGCCCCAGCATTTT
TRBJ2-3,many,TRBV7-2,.,CASSLEWGTQYF,TGTGCCAGCAGCTTAGAATGGGGCACGCAGTATTTT
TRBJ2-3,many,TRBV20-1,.,CSARDWQRVTDTQYF,TGCAGTGCTAGAGATTGGCAGCGGGTCACAGATACGCAGTATTTT
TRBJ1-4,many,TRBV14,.,CASSRGINEKLFF,TGTGCCAGCAGCCGAGGAATTAATGAAAAACTGTTTTTT
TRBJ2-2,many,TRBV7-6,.,CASSLGTMNTGELFF,TGTGCCAGCAGCTTAGGGACAATGAACACCGGGGAGCTGTTTTTT
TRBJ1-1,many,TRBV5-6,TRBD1,CASGGQGTTRINTEAFF,TGTGCCAGCGGGGGACAGGGGACGACGCGAATTAACACTGAAGCTTTCTTT
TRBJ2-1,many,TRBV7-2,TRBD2,CASSLDSGGASYNEQFF,TGTGCCAGCAGCTTAGACTCCGGGGGGGCTTCCTACAATGAGCAGTTCTTC
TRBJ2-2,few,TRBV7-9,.,CAIGTAGPVGELFF,TGTGCCATCGGGACCGCCGGGCCTGTAGGGGAGCTGTTTTTT
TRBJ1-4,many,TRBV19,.,CASSIPASTNEKLFF,TGTGCCAGTAGTATACCGGCTTCAACTAATGAAAAACTGTTTTTT
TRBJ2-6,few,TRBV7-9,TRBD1,CASSFSTGQGSGANVLTF,TGTGCCAGCAGCTTTAGTACGGGACAGGGGTCTGGGGCCAACGTCCTGACTTTC
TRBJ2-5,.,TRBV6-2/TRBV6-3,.,CASSYPFILQETQYF,TGTGCCAGCAGTTACCCGTTCATACTTCAAGAGACCCAGTACTTC
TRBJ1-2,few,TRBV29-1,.,CSVGSRASTNYGYTF,TGCAGCGTTGGTTCTCGGGCGTCGACTAACTATGGCTACACCTTC